This entry describes one T cell receptor beta chain. Its specificity is not known. These data originate in a study of response to subunit inactivated influenza vaccine. Whole-study results and caveats: The authors proposed limited new T cell recruitment per seasonal influenza vaccination.

TCRdb fed the RT-PCR reads into MiXCR, producing one record per CDR3 protein. This table holds about 780,000 distinct CDR3 sequences, less than 20% found once. The sequence was collected from a man aged 45-65 years who received an inactivated influenza vaccine. Specimen: PBMCs from blood, collected 5 days after vaccination.

The CDR3 DNA reads TGTGCCAGCAGCTTATTCGCGGGTGGGGGGTATTCTGGGGCCAACGTCCTGACTTTC. Its protein product is CASSLFAGGGYSGANVLTF. The chain is built from TRBV11-2 and TRBJ2-6; a possible D gene is TRBD2 (6 bases). The CDR3 loop spans 19 amino acids. Germline CDR1 SGHAT, CDR2 FQNNGV. Trimming left V 2 bases short and J 1 base short, with 18 bases between.